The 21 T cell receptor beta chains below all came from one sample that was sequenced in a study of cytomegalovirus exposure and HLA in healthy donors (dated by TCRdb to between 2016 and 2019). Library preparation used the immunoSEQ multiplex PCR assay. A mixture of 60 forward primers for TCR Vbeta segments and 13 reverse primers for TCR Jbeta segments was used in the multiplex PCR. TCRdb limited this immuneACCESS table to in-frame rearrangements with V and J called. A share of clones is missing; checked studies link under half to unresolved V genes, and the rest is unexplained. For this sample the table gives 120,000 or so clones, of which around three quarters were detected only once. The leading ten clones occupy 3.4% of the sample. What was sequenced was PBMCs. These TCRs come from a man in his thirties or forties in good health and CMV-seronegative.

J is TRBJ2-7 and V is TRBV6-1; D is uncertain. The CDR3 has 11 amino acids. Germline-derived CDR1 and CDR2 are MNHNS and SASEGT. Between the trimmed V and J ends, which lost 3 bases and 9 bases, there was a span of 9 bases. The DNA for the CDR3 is TGTGCCAGCAGTGAGAGGATGGGGCAGTACTTC. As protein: CASSERMGQYF.

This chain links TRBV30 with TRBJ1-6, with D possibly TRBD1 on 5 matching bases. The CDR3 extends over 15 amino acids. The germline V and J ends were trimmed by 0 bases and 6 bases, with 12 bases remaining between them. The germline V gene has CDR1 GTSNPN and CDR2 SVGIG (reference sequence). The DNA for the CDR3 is TGTGCCTGGAGTGTAGGTTGGGGGGGTAATTCACCCCTCCACTTT. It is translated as CAWSVGWGGNSPLHF. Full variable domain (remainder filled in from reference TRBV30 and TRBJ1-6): SQTIHQWPATLVQPVGSPLSLECTVEGTSNPNLYWYRQAAGRGLQLLFYSVGIGQISSEVPQNLSASRPQDRQFILSSKKLLLSDSGFYLCAWSVGWGGNSPLHFGNGTRLTVT.

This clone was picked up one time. The CDR3 bases are TGTGCCAGCAGCCTGGGACGACAGGGGGAACAAGAGACCCAGTACTTC. Translated: CASSLGRQGEQETQYF. The gene calls are TRBV7-9 and TRBJ2-5; 9 bases are shared with TRBD1. V dropped 5 bases and J dropped 2; count of bases not matched to a gene: 9. The CDR3 is 16 residues long. Germline V gene data show CDR1 as SEHNR and CDR2 as FQNEAQ (reference sequence). The variable domain in full, completed from reference TRBV7-9 and TRBJ2-5, reads DTGVSQNPRHKITKRGQNVTFRCDPISEHNRLYWYRQTLGQGPEFLTYFQNEAQLEKSRLLSDRFSAERPKGSFSTLEIQRTEQGDSAMYLCASSLGRQGEQETQYFGPGTRLLVL.

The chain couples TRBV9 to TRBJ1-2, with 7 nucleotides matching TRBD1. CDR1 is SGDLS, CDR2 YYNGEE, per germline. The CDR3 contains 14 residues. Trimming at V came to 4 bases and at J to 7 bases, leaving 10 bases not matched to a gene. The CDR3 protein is CASSRDSILGGYTF. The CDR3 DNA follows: TGTGCCAGCAGCCGGGACAGTATTTTAGGTGGCTACACCTTC.

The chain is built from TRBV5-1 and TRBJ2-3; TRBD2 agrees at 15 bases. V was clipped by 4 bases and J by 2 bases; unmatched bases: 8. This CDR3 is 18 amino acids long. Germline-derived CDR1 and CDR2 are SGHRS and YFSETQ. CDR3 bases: TGCGCCAGCAGCATTCCGGGACTAGCGGGGGGTAACACAGATACGCAGTATTTT. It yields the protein CASSIPGLAGGNTDTQYF.

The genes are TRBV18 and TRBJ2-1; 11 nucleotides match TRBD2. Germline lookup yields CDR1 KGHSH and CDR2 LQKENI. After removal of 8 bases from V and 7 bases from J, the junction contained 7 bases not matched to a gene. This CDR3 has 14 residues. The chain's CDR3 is CASDATSGGNEQFF. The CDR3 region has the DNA TGTGCCAGCGACGCAACTAGCGGGGGTAATGAGCAGTTCTTC.

The CDR3 DNA reads TGTGCCAGCAGCTTTCGCCTAGCGGGGGTTCAAGAGACCCAGTACTTC. The encoded protein is CASSFRLAGVQETQYF. The chain joins TRBV7-9 to TRBJ2-5; TRBD2 agrees at 10 bases. This CDR3 has 16 amino acids. J lost 2 bases, V lost 3 bases, and 6 bases had no gene match. The germline gives CDR1 SEHNR, CDR2 FQNEAQ (reference sequence). The full variable domain, rest sourced from reference TRBV7-9 and TRBJ2-5, is DTGVSQNPRHKITKRGQNVTFRCDPISEHNRLYWYRQTLGQGPEFLTYFQNEAQLEKSRLLSDRFSAERPKGSFSTLEIQRTEQGDSAMYLCASSFRLAGVQETQYFGPGTRLLVL.

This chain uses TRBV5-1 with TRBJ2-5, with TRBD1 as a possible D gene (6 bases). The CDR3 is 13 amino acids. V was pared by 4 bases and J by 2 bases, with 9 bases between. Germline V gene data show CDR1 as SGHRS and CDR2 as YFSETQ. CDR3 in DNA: TGCGCCAGCAGCCACAGGGTTCAAGAGACCCAGTACTTC. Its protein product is CASSHRVQETQYF.

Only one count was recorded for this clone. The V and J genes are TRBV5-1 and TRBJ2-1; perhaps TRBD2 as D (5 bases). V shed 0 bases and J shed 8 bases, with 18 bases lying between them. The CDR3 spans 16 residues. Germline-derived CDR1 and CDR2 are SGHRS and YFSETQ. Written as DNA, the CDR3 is TGCGCCAGCAGCTTGGCTTGGCCGGGCGGGCCCGATGAGCAGTTCTTC. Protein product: CASSLAWPGGPDEQFF.

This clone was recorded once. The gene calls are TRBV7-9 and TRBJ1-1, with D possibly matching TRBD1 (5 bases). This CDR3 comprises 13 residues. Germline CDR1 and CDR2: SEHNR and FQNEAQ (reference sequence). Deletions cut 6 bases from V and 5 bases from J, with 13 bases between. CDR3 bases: TGTGCCAGCAGTGGCTTGTCAGGGACTGAAGCTTTCTTT. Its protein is CASSGLSGTEAFF.

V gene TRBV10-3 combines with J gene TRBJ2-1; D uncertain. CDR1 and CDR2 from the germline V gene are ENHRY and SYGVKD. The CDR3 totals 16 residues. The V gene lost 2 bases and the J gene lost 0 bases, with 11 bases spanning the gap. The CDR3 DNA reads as TGTGCCATCAGTGAGGATCGAGCGAGCTCCTACAATGAGCAGTTCTTC. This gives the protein CAISEDRASSYNEQFF.

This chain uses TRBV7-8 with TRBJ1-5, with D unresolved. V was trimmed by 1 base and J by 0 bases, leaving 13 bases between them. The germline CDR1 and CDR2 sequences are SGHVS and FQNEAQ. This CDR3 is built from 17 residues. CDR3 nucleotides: TGTGCCAGCAGCTTAGTATTACGGACTTATAGCAATCAGCCCCAGCATTTT. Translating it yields CASSLVLRTYSNQPQHF.

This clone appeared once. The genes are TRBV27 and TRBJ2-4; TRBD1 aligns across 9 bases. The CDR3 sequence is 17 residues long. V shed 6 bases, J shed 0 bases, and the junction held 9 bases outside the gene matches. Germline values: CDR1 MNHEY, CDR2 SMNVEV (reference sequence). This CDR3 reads CASRPLGQGLAKNIQYF. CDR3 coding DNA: TGTGCCAGCAGACCACTAGGACAGGGGCTAGCCAAAAACATTCAGTACTTC.

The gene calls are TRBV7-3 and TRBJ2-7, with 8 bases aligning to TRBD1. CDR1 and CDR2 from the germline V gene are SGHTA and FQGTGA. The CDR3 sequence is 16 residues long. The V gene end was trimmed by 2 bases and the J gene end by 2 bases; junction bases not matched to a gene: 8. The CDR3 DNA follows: TGTGCCAGCAGCTTACGTGGGACAGGTAGCACCTACGAGCAGTACTTC. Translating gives CASSLRGTGSTYEQYF. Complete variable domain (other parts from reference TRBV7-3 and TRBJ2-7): GAGVSQTPSNKVTEKGKYVELRCDPISGHTALYWYRQSLGQGPEFLIYFQGTGAADDSGLPNDRFFAVRPEGSVSTLKIQRTERGDSAVYLCASSLRGTGSTYEQYFGPGTRLTVT.

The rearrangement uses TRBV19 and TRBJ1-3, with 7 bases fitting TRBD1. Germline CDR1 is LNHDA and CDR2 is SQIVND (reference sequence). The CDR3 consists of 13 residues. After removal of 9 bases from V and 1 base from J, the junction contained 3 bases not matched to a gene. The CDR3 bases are TGTGCCAGCAGGGACAGATCTGGAAACACCATATATTTT. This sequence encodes CASRDRSGNTIYF.

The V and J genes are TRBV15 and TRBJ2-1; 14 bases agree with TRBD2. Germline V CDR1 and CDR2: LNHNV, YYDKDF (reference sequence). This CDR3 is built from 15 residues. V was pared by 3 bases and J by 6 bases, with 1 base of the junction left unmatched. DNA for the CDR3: TGTGCCACCAGCAGGGGGACTAGCGGGAGCAATGAGCAGTTCTTC. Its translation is CATSRGTSGSNEQFF.

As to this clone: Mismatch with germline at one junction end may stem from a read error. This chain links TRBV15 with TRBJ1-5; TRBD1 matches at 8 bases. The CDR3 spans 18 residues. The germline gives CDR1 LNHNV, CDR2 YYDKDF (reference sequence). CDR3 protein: CAISPFSQGGSSNQPQHF. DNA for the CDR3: TGTGCCATCAGCCCATTCTCACAGGGGGGCTCCAGCAATCAGCCCCAGCATTTT.

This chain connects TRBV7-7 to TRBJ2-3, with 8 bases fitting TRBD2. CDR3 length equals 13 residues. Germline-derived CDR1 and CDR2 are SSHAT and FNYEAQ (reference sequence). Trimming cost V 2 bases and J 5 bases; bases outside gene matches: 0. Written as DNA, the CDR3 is TGTGCCAGCAGCTTAAGCGGGAGAGATACGCAGTATTTT. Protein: CASSLSGRDTQYF.

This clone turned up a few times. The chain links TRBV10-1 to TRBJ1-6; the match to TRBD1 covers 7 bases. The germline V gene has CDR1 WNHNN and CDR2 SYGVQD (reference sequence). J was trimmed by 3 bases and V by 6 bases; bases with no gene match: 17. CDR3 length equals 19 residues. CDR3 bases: TGCGCCAGCAGCTTATCCGGGGCGGACAGGAGTTTCTATAATTCACCCCTCCACTTT. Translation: CASSLSGADRSFYNSPLHF.

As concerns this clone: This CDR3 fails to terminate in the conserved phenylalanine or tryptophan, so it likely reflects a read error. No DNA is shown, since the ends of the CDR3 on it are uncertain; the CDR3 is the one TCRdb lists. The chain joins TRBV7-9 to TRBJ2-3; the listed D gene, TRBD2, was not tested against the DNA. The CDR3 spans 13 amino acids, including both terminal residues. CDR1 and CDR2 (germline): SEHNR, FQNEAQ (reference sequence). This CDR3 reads CASSIGGGEPARL.

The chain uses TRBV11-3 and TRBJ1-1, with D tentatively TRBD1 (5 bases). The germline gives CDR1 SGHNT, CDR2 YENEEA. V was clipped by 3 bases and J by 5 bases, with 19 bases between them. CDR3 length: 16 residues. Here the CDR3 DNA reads TGTGCCAGCAGCTTCCAAACCGGGACGGGGGGAACTGAAGCTTTCTTT. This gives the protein CASSFQTGTGGTEAFF.